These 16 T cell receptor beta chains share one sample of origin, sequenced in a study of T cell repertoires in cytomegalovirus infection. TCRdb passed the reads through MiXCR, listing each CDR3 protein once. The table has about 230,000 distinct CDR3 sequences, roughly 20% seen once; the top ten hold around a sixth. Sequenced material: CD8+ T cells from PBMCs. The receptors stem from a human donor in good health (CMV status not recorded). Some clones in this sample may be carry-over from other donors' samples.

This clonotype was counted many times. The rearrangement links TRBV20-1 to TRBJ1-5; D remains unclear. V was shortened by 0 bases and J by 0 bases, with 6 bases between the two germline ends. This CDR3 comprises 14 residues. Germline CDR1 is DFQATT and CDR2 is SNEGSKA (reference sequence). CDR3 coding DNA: TGCAGTGCTAGAGAGACTATTAGCAATCAGCCCCAGCATTTT. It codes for CSARETISNQPQHF.

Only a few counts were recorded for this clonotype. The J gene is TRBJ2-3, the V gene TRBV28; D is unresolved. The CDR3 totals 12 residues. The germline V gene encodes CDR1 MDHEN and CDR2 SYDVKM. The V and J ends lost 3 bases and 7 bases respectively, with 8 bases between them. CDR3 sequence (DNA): TGTGCCAGCAGTTTCAAGGGAAATACGCAGTATTTT. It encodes CASSFKGNTQYF.

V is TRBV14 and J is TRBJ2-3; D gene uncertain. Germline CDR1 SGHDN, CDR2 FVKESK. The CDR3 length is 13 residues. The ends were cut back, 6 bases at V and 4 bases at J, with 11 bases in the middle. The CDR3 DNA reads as TGTGCCAGCAGTTTTGCGCGGCCAGATACGCAGTATTTT. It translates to CASSFARPDTQYF. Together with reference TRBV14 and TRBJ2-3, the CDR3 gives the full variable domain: EAGVTQFPSHSVIEKGQTVTLRCDPISGHDNLYWYRRVMGKEIKFLLHFVKESKQDESGMPNNRFLAERTGGTYSTLKVQPAELEDSGVYFCASSFARPDTQYFGPGTRLTVL.

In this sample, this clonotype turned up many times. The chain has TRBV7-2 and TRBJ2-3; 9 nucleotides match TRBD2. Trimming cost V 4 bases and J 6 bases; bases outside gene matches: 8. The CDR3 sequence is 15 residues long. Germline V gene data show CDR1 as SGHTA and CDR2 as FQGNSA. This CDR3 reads CASSSIAGAWDTQYF. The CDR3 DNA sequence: TGTGCCAGCAGCTCTATAGCGGGGGCTTGGGATACGCAGTATTTT.

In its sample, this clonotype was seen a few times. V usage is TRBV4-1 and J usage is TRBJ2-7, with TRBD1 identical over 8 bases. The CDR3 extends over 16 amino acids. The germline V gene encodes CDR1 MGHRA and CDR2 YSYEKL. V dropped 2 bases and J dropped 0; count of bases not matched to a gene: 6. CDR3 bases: TGCGCCAGCAGCCAAAAGATAACAGGGGGCTCCTACGAGCAGTACTTC. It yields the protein CASSQKITGGSYEQYF.

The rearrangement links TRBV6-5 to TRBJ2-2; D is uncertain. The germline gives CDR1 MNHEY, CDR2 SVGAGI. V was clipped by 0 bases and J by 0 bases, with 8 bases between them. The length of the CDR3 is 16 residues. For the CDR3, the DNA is TGTGCCAGCAGTTACTCATCCGACGCGAACACCGGGGAGCTGTTTTTT. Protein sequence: CASSYSSDANTGELFF.

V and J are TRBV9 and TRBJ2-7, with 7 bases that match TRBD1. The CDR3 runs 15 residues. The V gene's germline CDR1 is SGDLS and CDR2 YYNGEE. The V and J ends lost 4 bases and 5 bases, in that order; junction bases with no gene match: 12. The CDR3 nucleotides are TGTGCCAGCAGCCCGTGGGACAGCGGTGTCAACGAGCAGTACTTC. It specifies CASSPWDSGVNEQYF.

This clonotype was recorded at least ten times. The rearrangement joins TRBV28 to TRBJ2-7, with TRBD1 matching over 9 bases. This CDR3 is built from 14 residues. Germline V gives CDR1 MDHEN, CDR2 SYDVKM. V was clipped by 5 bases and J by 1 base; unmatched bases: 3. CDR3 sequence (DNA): TGTGCCAGCAGTGCCGGGACAGGGTCCTACGAGCAGTACTTC. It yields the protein CASSAGTGSYEQYF.

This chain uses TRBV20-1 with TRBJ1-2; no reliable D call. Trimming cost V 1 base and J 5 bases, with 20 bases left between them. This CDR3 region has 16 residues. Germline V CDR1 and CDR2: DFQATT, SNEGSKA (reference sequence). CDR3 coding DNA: TGCAGTGCTAGAGGAAGGGAGTCAGACCGCCAATATGGCTACACCTTC. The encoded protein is CSARGRESDRQYGYTF.

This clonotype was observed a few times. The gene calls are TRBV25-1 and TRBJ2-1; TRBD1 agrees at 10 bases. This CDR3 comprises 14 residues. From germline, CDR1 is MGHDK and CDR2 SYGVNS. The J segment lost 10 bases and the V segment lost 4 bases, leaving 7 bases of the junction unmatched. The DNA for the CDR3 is TGTGCCAGCAGTGGACAGGGGGCAAAAGGGGAGCAGTTCTTC. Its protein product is CASSGQGAKGEQFF.

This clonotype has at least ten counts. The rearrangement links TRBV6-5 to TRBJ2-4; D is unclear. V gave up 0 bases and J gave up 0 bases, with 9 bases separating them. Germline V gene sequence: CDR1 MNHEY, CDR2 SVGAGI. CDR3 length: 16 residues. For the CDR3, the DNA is TGTGCCAGCAGTTACTCGGGCAGTATAGCCAAAAACATTCAGTACTTC. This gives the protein CASSYSGSIAKNIQYF.

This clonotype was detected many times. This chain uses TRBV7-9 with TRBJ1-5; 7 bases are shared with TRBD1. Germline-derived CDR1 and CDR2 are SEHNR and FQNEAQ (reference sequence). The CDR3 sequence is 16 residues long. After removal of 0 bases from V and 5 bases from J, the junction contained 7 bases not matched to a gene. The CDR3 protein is CASSLAGQGGDQPQHF. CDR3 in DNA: TGTGCCAGCAGCTTAGCCGGGCAGGGGGGCGATCAGCCCCAGCATTTT.

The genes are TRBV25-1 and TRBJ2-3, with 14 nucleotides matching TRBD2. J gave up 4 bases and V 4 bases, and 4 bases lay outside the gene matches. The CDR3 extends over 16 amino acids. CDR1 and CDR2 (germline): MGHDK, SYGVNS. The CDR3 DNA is TGTGCCAGCAGTGCAGGACTAGCGGGGGGTGCAGATACGCAGTATTTT. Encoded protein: CASSAGLAGGADTQYF.

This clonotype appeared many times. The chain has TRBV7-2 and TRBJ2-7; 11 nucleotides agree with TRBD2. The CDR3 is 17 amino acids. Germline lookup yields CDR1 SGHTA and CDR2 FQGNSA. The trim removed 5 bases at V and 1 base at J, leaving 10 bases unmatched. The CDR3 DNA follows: TGTGCCAGCAGCGCTTTAGGTACTAGCGGGGGTTCCTACGAGCAGTACTTC. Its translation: CASSALGTSGGSYEQYF.

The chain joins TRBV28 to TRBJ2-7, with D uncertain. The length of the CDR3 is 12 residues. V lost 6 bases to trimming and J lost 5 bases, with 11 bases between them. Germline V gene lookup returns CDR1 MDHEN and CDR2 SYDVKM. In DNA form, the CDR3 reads TGTGCCAGCAGCTACCGAACCCACGAGCAGTACTTC. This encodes CASSYRTHEQYF.

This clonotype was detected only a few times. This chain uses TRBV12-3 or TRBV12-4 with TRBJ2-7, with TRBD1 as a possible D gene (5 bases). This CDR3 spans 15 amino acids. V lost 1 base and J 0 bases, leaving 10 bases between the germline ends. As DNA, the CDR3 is TGTGCCAGCAGTTTAGATCAGGGTCCCTCCTACGAGCAGTACTTC. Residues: CASSLDQGPSYEQYF.